This T cell receptor beta chain was retrieved from a study of cytomegalovirus exposure and HLA in healthy donors. Here immunoSEQ multiplex PCR was the method, and the copy in TCRdb shows in-frame clones only, minus some. The data hold more than 85,000 clones, with approximately 95% observed a single time. Germline V gene data show CDR1 as SQVTM and CDR2 as ANQGSEA. V lost 4 bases and J lost 1, with 19 bases in between. This CDR3 has 16 amino acids. The specimen was PBMCs. This TCR derives from a young woman in good health and CMV-seronegative. V gene TRBV29-1 combines with J gene TRBJ1-1; D unclear. In nucleotides, the CDR3 is TGCAGCGTTGTTGGTCGGGGAGAAAGTCAGAACACTGAAGCTTTCTTT. Its translation is CSVVGRGESQNTEAFF.